Below are 32 T cell receptor beta chains sequenced from a single sample in a study of shared clonotypes between healthy human individuals. Profiled with immunoSEQ multiplex PCR; TCRdb holds only in-frame clones, not every one. Of 2,500,000 or so clones listed, 90% to 95% are singletons. Input material: naive CD4+ T cells from PBMCs. Subset specified: CD45RA+ positively selected. All receptors come from a man aged 18 to 30 in good health. Some clones in this sample may be carry-over from other donors' samples.

Turning to this clone: At the DNA level, this CDR3 is encoded by other sequences in the same sample as well. The rearrangement joins TRBV18 to TRBJ2-7; D is unresolved. With 3 bases removed from V and 2 bases from J, the gap between germline ends came to 8 bases. The germline CDR1 and CDR2 sequences are KGHSH and LQKENI. The CDR3 runs 13 residues. This CDR3 reads CASSPAGTYEQYF. The DNA for the CDR3 is TGTGCCAGCTCACCGGCCGGTACCTACGAGCAGTACTTC.

To note about this clone: Other DNA sequences in the sample encode the same CDR3. The chain uses TRBV5-1 and TRBJ2-1; TRBD2 matches 12 bases. J gave up 4 bases and V 2 bases, and 4 bases lay outside the gene matches. In germline, CDR1 is SGHRS, CDR2 YFSETQ. There are 16 residues in the CDR3. The CDR3 DNA reads TGCGCCAGCAGCTTCGGACTAGCGGGAAGGTACAATGAGCAGTTCTTC. This translates into CASSFGLAGRYNEQFF.

The chain links TRBV5-1 to TRBJ2-1; 12 bases line up with TRBD2. The CDR3 runs 15 residues. Germline lookup yields CDR1 SGHRS and CDR2 YFSETQ. With V trimmed by 5 bases and J by 5 bases, 5 bases remained unmatched. CDR3 nucleotides: TGCGCCAGCAGTCGACTAGCGGGAGCTGACAATGAGCAGTTCTTC. This sequence encodes CASSRLAGADNEQFF.

This clone was seen more than once but under ten times. This chain connects TRBV19 to TRBJ2-7; 9 bases are a match to TRBD2. CDR1 is LNHDA and CDR2 is SQIVND in the germline V gene (reference sequence). J was trimmed by 5 bases and V by 4 bases; bases with no gene match: 12. The CDR3 runs to 16 residues. DNA for the CDR3: TGTGCCAGTAGTAGACGATCACAGCGGGAGGTCCACGAGCAGTACTTC. Translating gives CASSRRSQREVHEQYF. The full variable domain, completed using reference TRBV19 and TRBJ2-7, is DGGITQSPKYLFRKEGQNVTLSCEQNLNHDAMYWYRQDPGQGLRLIYYSQIVNDFQKGDIAEGYSVSREKKESFPLTVTSAQKNPTAFYLCASSRRSQREVHEQYFGPGTRLTVT.

V gene TRBV27 combines with J gene TRBJ2-7; either TRBD1 or TRBD2 may supply D (5 bases each). This CDR3 spans 15 amino acids. CDR1 is MNHEY, CDR2 SMNVEV, per germline (reference sequence). The ends were cut back, 5 bases at V and 0 bases at J, with 14 bases in the middle. CDR3 nucleotides: TGTGCCAGCAGTCCCCGGGACGGAGCCTCCTACGAGCAGTACTTC. It encodes CASSPRDGASYEQYF.

The J gene is TRBJ2-7, the V gene TRBV7-3; D gene unclear. Germline CDR1 and CDR2: SGHTA and FQGTGA. This CDR3 is built from 14 residues. V was shortened by 2 bases and J by 1 base, with 9 bases between the two germline ends. In DNA, the CDR3 is TGTGCCAGCAGCTTAGACTCGCAGTCCTACGAGCAGTACTTC. It specifies CASSLDSQSYEQYF.

The chain couples TRBV11-3 to TRBJ2-1; 11 bases align to TRBD2. V shed 4 bases and J 4 bases; nucleotides not matched to a gene: 15. The germline CDR1 and CDR2 sequences are SGHNT and YENEEA. The CDR3 covers 19 residues. The CDR3 DNA is TGTGCCAGCAGCTCCTCGACACGAAGGGGGACTAGCGGTTACAATGAGCAGTTCTTC. Translated: CASSSSTRRGTSGYNEQFF.

The CDR3 nucleotides are TGCGCCAGCAGCTTAAAGGGAGGAGCCTTCAACACTGAAGCTTTCTTT. This codes for CASSLKGGAFNTEAFF. The genes are TRBV5-1 and TRBJ1-1, with D unresolved. With 2 bases removed from V and 2 bases from J, the gap between germline ends came to 16 bases. Germline CDR1 and CDR2: SGHRS and YFSETQ. The length of the CDR3 is 16 residues.

The chain has TRBV5-1 and TRBJ2-3; D may correspond to TRBD1 or TRBD2 (5 bases each). Germline lookup yields CDR1 SGHRS and CDR2 YFSETQ. CDR3 length: 15 residues. Trimming removed 5 bases from V and 2 bases from J, with 15 bases in between. The CDR3 spells CASRNRGLITDTQYF. The CDR3 bases are TGCGCCAGCAGGAATCGGGGCCTGATCACAGATACGCAGTATTTT.

This chain connects TRBV2 to TRBJ2-7, with TRBD2 matching 11 bases. Germline assignment: CDR1 SNHLY and CDR2 FYNNEI. Losses at the gene ends were 7 bases for V and 0 bases for J; bases not matched to a gene: 8. CDR3 length: 16 amino acids. CDR3 amino acids: CASKRSSGRSSYEQYF. DNA of the CDR3: TGTGCCAGCAAGAGGTCTAGCGGGAGGAGCTCCTACGAGCAGTACTTC.

The V and J genes are TRBV21-1 and TRBJ1-3; TRBD1 is the table's D call and was not checked against the DNA. TRBV21-1 is a listed pseudogene. This CDR3 region has 16 residues. CDR3 nucleotide sequence: TGTGCCAGCAGCAAGGGGGACAGGGTAGAAGGAAACACCATATATTTT. Translating it yields CASSKGDRVEGNTIYF.

V gene TRBV11-2 combines with J gene TRBJ2-2, with D possibly TRBD1 on 5 matching bases. This CDR3 is built from 17 residues. Germline V gene data show CDR1 as SGHAT and CDR2 as FQNNGV. Trimming shortened V by 4 bases and J by 3 bases, and 18 bases separated the two germline ends. CDR3 protein: CASSWPGTGYHTGELFF. CDR3 coding DNA: TGTGCCAGCAGCTGGCCAGGTACAGGCTACCACACCGGGGAGCTGTTTTTT.

This clone has just one count. The rearrangement uses TRBV7-9 and TRBJ2-6, with D perhaps given as TRBD1 or TRBD2 (5 bases each). The V gene's germline CDR1 is SEHNR and CDR2 FQNEAQ (reference sequence). Between the trimmed V and J ends, which lost 5 bases and 3 bases, there was a span of 14 bases. This CDR3 is 16 amino acids long. The DNA for the CDR3 is TGTGCCAGCAGCCAAAAATTGGGGGTTGGGGCCAACGTCCTGACTTTC. It is translated as CASSQKLGVGANVLTF.

This clone was counted once. The chain couples TRBV29-1 to TRBJ2-3; 10 positions agree with TRBD1. This CDR3 is 14 amino acids long. In germline, CDR1 is SQVTM, CDR2 ANQGSEA. Trimming took 6 bases from V and 1 from J; bases not matched to a gene: 4. DNA for the CDR3: TGCAGCGTCGTCGGGACAGGGGGCACAGATACGCAGTATTTT. It yields the protein CSVVGTGGTDTQYF.

The V call is TRBV4-2, the J call TRBJ2-3; tentatively, D is TRBD2 (6 bases). Trimming stripped 7 bases from V and 3 bases from J, with 11 bases between. The CDR3 has 13 residues. The V gene's germline CDR1 is LGHNA and CDR2 YNFKEQ. The CDR3 here is CASTQAGTDTQYF. For the CDR3, the DNA is TGTGCCAGCACCCAGGCGGGGACAGATACGCAGTATTTT.

As concerns this clone: The missing conserved phenylalanine or tryptophan at the end of this CDR3 makes a read error likely. V is TRBV15 and J is TRBJ1-1; the D is unclear. Germline V gene data show CDR1 as LNHNV and CDR2 as YYDKDF (reference sequence). The CDR3 has 17 residues. V was trimmed by 4 bases and J by 0 bases, leaving 18 bases between them. The CDR3 sequence is CATSTPRTAALNTEAFL. The DNA of the CDR3 is TGTGCCACCAGCACCCCCCGGACGGCCGCTTTGAACACTGAAGCTTTCCTT.

The chain recombines TRBV11-2 with TRBJ1-2; TRBD1 aligns across 9 bases. This CDR3 is 13 amino acids long. V lost 5 bases, J lost 4 bases, and 2 bases stayed unmatched. Germline V gives CDR1 SGHAT, CDR2 FQNNGV. CDR3 DNA sequence: TGTGCCAGCAGCGCGGACAGGGGCTATGGCTACACCTTC. Amino acids: CASSADRGYGYTF.

V and J are TRBV27 and TRBJ2-4, with D uncertain. This CDR3 has 12 residues. Germline V gene data show CDR1 as MNHEY and CDR2 as SMNVEV (reference sequence). Trimming left V 2 bases short and J 5 bases short, with 4 bases between. CDR3 sequence reads: CASSLSQNIQYF. DNA for the CDR3: TGTGCCAGCAGTTTAAGTCAAAACATTCAGTACTTC.

The J gene is TRBJ2-3, the V gene TRBV30; D gene unclear. V lost 5 bases and J 1 base, leaving 10 bases between the germline ends. The CDR3 is 13 residues long. Germline V gene lookup returns CDR1 GTSNPN and CDR2 SVGIG (reference sequence). The CDR3 protein is CAWLWKGTDTQYF. CDR3 DNA sequence: TGTGCCTGGTTATGGAAAGGCACAGATACGCAGTATTTT.

The chain employs TRBV7-2 and TRBJ2-3; TRBD1 matches 7 bases. After removal of 5 bases from V and 1 base from J, the junction contained 12 bases not matched to a gene. The CDR3 loop spans 17 amino acids. Germline V gene data show CDR1 as SGHTA and CDR2 as FQGNSA. The CDR3 spells CASSLYYTGAGTDTQYF. CDR3 nucleotides: TGTGCCAGCAGCCTTTACTATACAGGGGCTGGCACAGATACGCAGTATTTT. Variable domain in full (rest from reference TRBV7-2 and TRBJ2-3): GAGVSQSPSNKVTEKGKDVELRCDPISGHTALYWYRQSLGQGLEFLIYFQGNSAPDKSGLPSDRFSAERTGGSVSTLTIQRTQQEDSAVYLCASSLYYTGAGTDTQYFGPGTRLTVL.

This clone occurred once. The sample holds other DNA sequences that translate to the same CDR3. The V gene is TRBV7-2, the J gene TRBJ2-3; TRBD1 is a possible D gene (5 bases). The CDR3 runs to 13 residues. The germline V gene encodes CDR1 SGHTA and CDR2 FQGNSA. V was cut by 2 bases and J by 3 bases, with 6 bases left in between. This chain's CDR3 is CASSLPGTDTQYF. CDR3 in DNA: TGTGCCAGCAGCTTACCAGGGACAGATACGCAGTATTTT.

The chain links TRBV11-3 to TRBJ2-1; no clear D gene. Germline V gene data show CDR1 as SGHNT and CDR2 as YENEEA. The CDR3 length is 13 residues. The germline V and J ends were trimmed by 4 bases and 7 bases, with 11 bases remaining between them. The CDR3 DNA is TGTGCCAGCAGCTCGACGCATATGAATGAGCAGTTCTTC. Translated: CASSSTHMNEQFF.

The chain uses TRBV5-8 and TRBJ2-1; 8 bases line up with TRBD2. Trimming took 2 bases from V and 4 from J; bases not matched to a gene: 5. Germline assignment: CDR1 SGHTS and CDR2 YDEGEE. The CDR3 runs 15 residues. As DNA, the CDR3 is TGTGCCAGCAGCTTAGGTACTAGCGGATACAATGAGCAGTTCTTC. Translation: CASSLGTSGYNEQFF. The whole variable domain, filled in from reference TRBV5-8 and TRBJ2-1, reads EAGVTQSPTHLIKTRGQQATLRCSPISGHTSVYWYQQALGLGLQFLLWYDEGEERNRGNFPPRFSGRQFPNYSSELNVNALELEDSALYLCASSLGTSGYNEQFFGPGTRLTVL.

The chain couples TRBV10-3 to TRBJ1-3; weak D call: TRBD1 (6 bases). Per germline, CDR1 ENHRY and CDR2 SYGVKD. The V end was cut by 9 bases, the J end by 0 bases, with 12 bases between. The CDR3 totals 14 residues. Written as DNA, the CDR3 is TGTGCCATGGCGGGGGCGAGCTCTGGAAACACCATATATTTT. This sequence encodes CAMAGASSGNTIYF.

This clone appeared a single time. This sequence joins TRBV28 and TRBJ2-7, with 7 positions matching TRBD2. CDR3 length: 13 residues. The V gene's germline CDR1 is MDHEN and CDR2 SYDVKM. V trimming: 6 bases; J trimming: 2 bases; junction bases outside the gene matches: 4. The CDR3 DNA reads TGTGCCAGCAGGACTAGCCCCACCTACGAGCAGTACTTC. Amino acid sequence: CASRTSPTYEQYF.

The V call is TRBV6-6, the J call TRBJ1-1; no reliable D call. The ends were cut back, 6 bases at V and 0 bases at J, with 5 bases in the middle. This CDR3 spans 12 amino acids. Germline V gene sequence: CDR1 MNHNY, CDR2 SVGAGI (reference sequence). The DNA of the CDR3 is TGTGCCAGCAGCTTTTTGAACACTGAAGCTTTCTTT. This translates into CASSFLNTEAFF.

The J gene is TRBJ2-2, the V gene TRBV28; TRBD2 aligns across 7 bases. Losses at the gene ends were 6 bases for V and 3 bases for J; bases not matched to a gene: 10. Per germline, CDR1 MDHEN and CDR2 SYDVKM. This CDR3 spans 16 amino acids. CDR3 DNA sequence: TGTGCCAGCAGACAACGAGGGGCGGGAGACACCGGGGAGCTGTTTTTT. Its protein product is CASRQRGAGDTGELFF. The full variable domain, in which reference TRBV28 and TRBJ2-2 provide the parts outside the CDR3, is DVKVTQSSRYLVKRTGEKVFLECVQDMDHENMFWYRQDPGLGLRLIYFSYDVKMKEKGDIPEGYSVSREKKERFSLILESASTNQTSMYLCASRQRGAGDTGELFFGEGSRLTVL.

This clone appeared once. This chain links TRBV27 with TRBJ2-3; the D gene is possibly TRBD1 (6 bases). In germline, CDR1 is MNHEY, CDR2 SMNVEV (reference sequence). The ends were cut back, 3 bases at V and 4 bases at J, with 20 bases in the middle. The CDR3 has 17 amino acids. The DNA for the CDR3 is TGTGCCAGCAGTTTTTGGTTAAAGACAGGTAACCCAGATACGCAGTATTTT. It codes for CASSFWLKTGNPDTQYF.

The chain couples TRBV20-1 to TRBJ2-3; D is uncertain. The CDR3 covers 11 residues. V dropped 3 bases and J dropped 2 bases, with 3 bases sitting between them. Germline-derived CDR1 and CDR2 are DFQATT and SNEGSKA (reference sequence). CDR3 amino acids: CSARDTDTQYF. DNA for the CDR3: TGCAGTGCTAGGGACACAGATACGCAGTATTTT.

This chain connects TRBV6-5 to TRBJ2-7, with a possible D match to TRBD2 (6 bases). The germline V gene has CDR1 MNHEY and CDR2 SVGAGI. The V and J ends lost 4 bases and 3 bases respectively, with 13 bases between them. The CDR3 covers 14 residues. CDR3 sequence: CASSWGPGGYEQYF. CDR3 nucleotides: TGTGCCAGCAGTTGGGGACCCGGGGGCTACGAGCAGTACTTC.

V usage is TRBV23-1 and J usage is TRBJ1-1, with D hard to call. TRBV23-1 is noted as an ORF with a role that remains uncertain. This CDR3 is 13 amino acids long. V lost 9 bases, J lost 10 bases, and 21 bases lay in between. The CDR3 reads CARPRTRSCAAFF. For the CDR3, the DNA is TGCGCCAGGCCTCGGACGCGGTCGTGCGCAGCTTTCTTT.

The chain recombines TRBV30 with TRBJ1-4; the D is unclear. In germline, CDR1 is GTSNPN, CDR2 SVGIG (reference sequence). CDR3 length: 14 residues. The germline V and J ends were trimmed by 4 bases and 7 bases, with 16 bases remaining between them. CDR3: CAWTKDRVAEKLFF. CDR3 sequence (DNA): TGTGCCTGGACCAAGGACCGGGTGGCTGAAAAACTGTTTTTT.